This TCR beta chain stems from a study of TIL therapy for anti-PD-1-resistant metastatic lung cancer. Whole-study context: Median tumor mutation burden was around 1.6 mutations per megabase.

The libraries were made with immunoSEQ v3. Assay used: immunoSEQ multiplex PCR; TCRdb lists only in-frame clones, some missing. This sample carries approximately 6,700 clones, around three fifths of them seen once, and the ten largest clones take roughly 15%. This CDR3 comprises 11 residues. Trimming removed 3 bases from V and 5 bases from J, with 4 bases in between. From germline, CDR1 is SEHNR and CDR2 FQNEAQ (reference sequence). Time point of the sample: pre-treatment sample, taken before nivolumab and TIL therapy. The tumor samples were excised metastases, mostly pleural nodules or supraclavicular lymph nodes. Patients were adults with stage 4 NSCLC.

The material sequenced was tumor tissue, taken at baseline. This chain connects TRBV7-9 to TRBJ2-5; D remains ambiguous. The TCR originated in a person between 30 and 80 years old with non-small cell lung cancer. The CDR3 loop reads CASSLVETQYF. In nucleotides, the CDR3 is TGTGCCAGCAGCTTGGTCGAGACCCAGTACTTC.